The 32 T cell receptor beta chains below come from one sample, sequenced in a study of post-analysis software for immune sequencing data (dated by TCRdb to the mid-2010s). Library construction relied on PCR. The listed sequencing device is Illumina HiSeq 2500. To reduce PCR and sequencing biases, unique molecular identifiers were built into the TCR beta cDNA libraries. The public reads were run again by TCRdb, first through fastp at Q25 and then through MiXCR, and only productive beta chains were kept. Each CDR3 protein appears once, grouped with its most common genes and DNA. For this sample the table gives approximately 350,000 distinct CDR3 sequences, of which roughly 35% were detected only once. The ten top clones hold around 15% of the sample. These TCRs' antigens remain unknown. Results the study describes overall, beyond this receptor: Patients showed significantly higher frequencies than controls for roughly five TRBV segments, among them TRBV5-6, TRBV5-1 and TRBV20-1.

What was sequenced was blood. These receptors all stem from a girl aged 5-17 years with multiple sclerosis.

The J gene is TRBJ1-2, the V gene TRBV5-5; D possibly corresponds to TRBD1 (6 bases). The CDR3 length is 13 residues. The ends were cut back, 4 bases at V and 4 bases at J, with 11 bases in the middle. From germline, CDR1 is SGHKS and CDR2 YYEKEE (reference sequence). CDR3 nucleotides: TGTGCCAGCAGCCAGGACAGTGGCTATGGCTACACCTTC. Translating gives CASSQDSGYGYTF.

This clonotype was seen more than once but under ten times. The chain joins TRBV3-1 to TRBJ2-5; D ambiguous. The DNA end lines up better with TRBJ2-7; the J call may be wrong. Germline V gene data show CDR1 as LGHDT and CDR2 as YNNKEL (reference sequence). The CDR3 spans 15 residues. CDR3 nucleotide sequence: TGTGCCAGCAGCCAACTGTCGGATCCGCCTTACGAGCAGTACTTC. Protein product: CASSQLSDPPYEQYF.

The J gene is TRBJ2-7, the V gene TRBV5-5, with D uncertain. Per the germline V gene, CDR1 is SGHKS and CDR2 is YYEKEE (reference sequence). V lost 6 bases and J lost 2, with 15 bases in between. The length of the CDR3 is 14 residues. CDR3 in DNA: TGTGCCAGCAAGGTGGCAGTTGTGACCTACGAGCAGTACTTC. Protein product: CASKVAVVTYEQYF.

The chain is built from TRBV9 and TRBJ1-5; no reliable D call. V shed 3 bases and J shed 0 bases, with 7 bases lying between them. CDR3 length: 14 amino acids. Germline CDR1 and CDR2: SGDLS and YYNGEE. DNA for the CDR3: TGTGCCAGCAGCGGACACGATAGCAATCAGCCCCAGCATTTT. This translates into CASSGHDSNQPQHF.

Only a few counts were recorded for this clonotype. The V and J genes are TRBV9 and TRBJ2-2, with D possibly being TRBD1 (7 bases). V shed 2 bases and J shed 4 bases, with 15 bases lying between them. In germline, CDR1 is SGDLS, CDR2 YYNGEE. CDR3 length equals 16 residues. CDR3 in DNA: TGTGCCAGCAGCGTCCCGACAGGGCGGGGCACCGGGGAGCTGTTTTTT. Translated, it gives CASSVPTGRGTGELFF. The whole variable domain, filled in from reference TRBV9 and TRBJ2-2, reads DSGVTQTPKHLITATGQRVTLRCSPRSGDLSVYWYQQSLDQGLQFLIQYYNGEERAKGNILERFSAQQFPDLHSELNLSSLELGDSALYFCASSVPTGRGTGELFFGEGSRLTVL.

Comment on this clonotype: A read error may produce the germline difference seen at one junction end. The rearrangement links TRBV5-1 to TRBJ2-1; 10 bases are a match to TRBD2. Germline CDR1 SGHRS, CDR2 YFSETQ. The CDR3 extends over 17 amino acids. CDR3 sequence (DNA): TGTGCCAGCAGCCAACCAGCGGGGGGGGCCATAATCAATGAGCAGTTCTTC. Translation: CASSQPAGGAIINEQFF.

V and J are TRBV6-6 and TRBJ1-2; D is unclear. This CDR3 has 15 residues. Trimming removed 4 bases at V and 4 bases at J, with 16 bases between. In germline, CDR1 is MNHNY, CDR2 SVGAGI (reference sequence). The CDR3 DNA follows: TGTGCCAGCAGTTCCCGATCGAGGGAGCGCTATGGCTACACCTTC. This sequence encodes CASSSRSRERYGYTF.

This clonotype was seen just once. This chain links TRBV7-9 with TRBJ1-2, with D perhaps matching TRBD1 (6 bases). The germline gives CDR1 SEHNR, CDR2 FQNEAQ (reference sequence). The CDR3 totals 15 residues. The ends were cut back, 5 bases at V and 4 bases at J, with 17 bases in the middle. In DNA form, the CDR3 reads TGTGCCAGCAGCCCAAAGGACAGCGTCTTCTATGGCTACACCTTC. It encodes CASSPKDSVFYGYTF.

The chain employs TRBV6-5 and TRBJ1-1, with D perhaps matching TRBD1 (6 bases). Looked up from germline, CDR1 is MNHEY and CDR2 is SVGAGI. The CDR3 contains 15 residues. V was trimmed by 2 bases and J by 3 bases, leaving 13 bases between them. The CDR3 nucleotides are TGTGCCAGCAGTTACGAGGGGGGAGCGCACACTGAAGCTTTCTTT. Its translation is CASSYEGGAHTEAFF.

This clonotype has only a few counts. The chain's CDR3 is CSARAVRDYEQYF. In nucleotides, the CDR3 is TGCAGTGCTAGAGCGGTCCGAGACTACGAGCAGTACTTC. This chain links TRBV20-1 with TRBJ2-7, with D unclear. There are 13 residues in the CDR3. The V gene's germline CDR1 is DFQATT and CDR2 SNEGSKA (reference sequence). V was shortened by 1 base and J by 3 bases, with 10 bases between the two germline ends.

This chain connects TRBV5-1 to TRBJ2-3; the D is unclear. Deletions cut 4 bases from V and 2 bases from J, with 11 bases between. Looked up from germline, CDR1 is SGHRS and CDR2 is YFSETQ. This CDR3 region has 14 residues. As DNA, the CDR3 is TGCGCCAGCAGCGTTAGTACTTTCACAGATACGCAGTATTTT. Its translation is CASSVSTFTDTQYF.

The CDR3 nucleotides are TGTGCCAGCAGTCTGGGACAGCCGGGCTACACCTTC. Translation gives CASSLGQPGYTF. This chain uses TRBV12-3 or TRBV12-4 with TRBJ1-2, with 7 bases lining up with TRBD1. The trim removed 5 bases at V and 8 bases at J, leaving 5 bases unmatched. The CDR3 spans 12 residues.

This chain joins TRBV2 and TRBJ1-5; D possibly corresponds to TRBD1 (6 bases). Germline V CDR1 and CDR2: SNHLY, FYNNEI. V gave up 6 bases and J gave up 7 bases, with 22 bases separating them. This CDR3 is built from 16 residues. The DNA of the CDR3 is TGTGCCAGCAGCAACAGACAGGCCCGAAGGAGACAGCCCCAGCATTTT. Translated: CASSNRQARRRQPQHF.

The rearrangement links TRBV27 to TRBJ1-2, with TRBD1 identical over 8 bases. The CDR3 totals 12 residues. Germline V gene data show CDR1 as MNHEY and CDR2 as SMNVEV (reference sequence). Germline trimming cut 4 bases from V and 6 bases from J; bases unmatched to any gene: 1. The CDR3 sequence: CASSSTGDGYTF. The CDR3 region has the DNA TGTGCCAGCAGTTCGACAGGGGATGGCTACACCTTC.

This clonotype occurred a few times. The V and J genes are TRBV7-6 and TRBJ2-7; 7 bases are shared with TRBD1. The junction had 10 bases not matched to a gene; V was cut back by 5 bases and J by 0 bases. This CDR3 region has 16 residues. CDR1 is SGHVS, CDR2 FNYEAQ, per germline. CDR3 loop: CASSPLTGRFSYEQYF. DNA of the CDR3: TGTGCCAGCAGCCCCCTGACAGGGCGATTCTCCTACGAGCAGTACTTC.

V usage is TRBV20-1 and J usage is TRBJ2-3; no firm D call. This CDR3 has 11 residues. The germline V gene encodes CDR1 DFQATT and CDR2 SNEGSKA (reference sequence). The V end was cut by 3 bases, the J end by 4 bases, with 5 bases between. The CDR3 spells CSARFADTQYF. CDR3 DNA: TGCAGTGCTAGGTTTGCAGATACGCAGTATTTT.

This clonotype was picked up a small number of times. V and J are TRBV29-1 and TRBJ2-5; 12 nucleotides match TRBD1. This CDR3 region has 14 residues. Losses at the gene ends were 7 bases for V and 4 bases for J; bases not matched to a gene: 7. Germline-derived CDR1 and CDR2 are SQVTM and ANQGSEA. CDR3 DNA sequence: TGCAGCGCCCGGGACAGGGGGCGTCGAGAGACCCAGTACTTC. The encoded protein is CSARDRGRRETQYF.

V and J are TRBV5-6 and TRBJ1-4, with D unclear. Germline CDR1 SGHDT, CDR2 YYEEEE. The CDR3 totals 16 residues. The ends were cut back, 4 bases at V and 0 bases at J, with 13 bases in the middle. DNA for the CDR3: TGTGCCAGCAGCCCCGGATATGGCTCAACTAATGAAAAACTGTTTTTT. Its protein product is CASSPGYGSTNEKLFF.

The V and J genes are TRBV7-8 and TRBJ2-1, with TRBD1 identical over 9 bases. The germline CDR1 and CDR2 sequences are SGHVS and FQNEAQ. The CDR3 extends over 16 amino acids. Trimming at V came to 2 bases and at J to 8 bases, leaving 10 bases not matched to a gene. This CDR3 reads CASSLFPRQGDDEQFF. The CDR3 DNA sequence: TGTGCCAGCAGCTTATTTCCAAGACAGGGGGACGATGAGCAGTTCTTC.

This clonotype was seen more than once but under ten times. The chain employs TRBV14 and TRBJ2-7, with 14 bases fitting TRBD2. There are 16 residues in the CDR3. CDR1 is SGHDN, CDR2 FVKESK, per germline. V lost 2 bases and J lost 2; bases outside the gene matches: 2. The CDR3 DNA reads TGTGCCAGCAGCCAATGGGGACTAGCGGGGGCCTACGAGCAGTACTTC. Amino acid sequence: CASSQWGLAGAYEQYF.

J is TRBJ2-5 and V is TRBV28, with TRBD1 matching 9 bases. J lost 2 bases, V lost 3 bases, and 7 bases had no gene match. CDR1 is MDHEN, CDR2 SYDVKM, per germline. This CDR3 spans 16 amino acids. The CDR3: CASSFRDRAKQETQYF. The CDR3 DNA sequence: TGTGCCAGCAGTTTCCGGGACAGGGCAAAACAAGAGACCCAGTACTTC.

This clonotype was picked up a small number of times. The rearrangement joins TRBV10-3 to TRBJ1-1; D remains unclear. The CDR3 has 16 amino acids. CDR1 ENHRY and CDR2 SYGVKD come from the germline V gene. With 1 base removed from V and 0 bases from J, the gap between germline ends came to 12 bases. The DNA of the CDR3 is TGTGCCATCAGTGAGTTCCGGACGGCCATGAACACTGAAGCTTTCTTT. Translating gives CAISEFRTAMNTEAFF.

The chain recombines TRBV11-2 with TRBJ1-2; tentatively, D is TRBD1 (5 bases). The germline CDR1 and CDR2 sequences are SGHAT and FQNNGV. CDR3 size: 15 residues. The ends were cut back, 3 bases at V and 4 bases at J, with 15 bases in the middle. The CDR3 region has the DNA TGTGCCAGCAGCTTTCAGGGTAGCTCTTCCTATGGCTACACCTTC. It translates to CASSFQGSSSYGYTF.

In this sample, this clonotype turned up a few times. The chain combines TRBV9 with TRBJ1-1; D remains unclear. Trimming took 4 bases from V and 1 from J, leaving 8 bases between them. The CDR3 spans 13 residues. Germline CDR1 SGDLS, CDR2 YYNGEE. The CDR3 sequence is CASSKGGNTEAFF. CDR3 sequence (DNA): TGTGCCAGCAGCAAGGGAGGGAACACTGAAGCTTTCTTT.

This clonotype was seen a handful of times. V and J are TRBV6-2 or TRBV6-3 and TRBJ2-1; 12 bases align to TRBD2. CDR3 size: 18 residues. Germline-derived CDR1 and CDR2 are MNHEY and SVGEGT. J lost 12 bases, V lost 2 bases, and 17 bases had no gene match. The CDR3 sequence is CASSYRLTSGGLQVGQFF. Here the CDR3 DNA reads TGTGCCAGCAGTTACCGCCTTACTAGCGGGGGGCTCCAAGTTGGGCAGTTCTTC.

The rearrangement joins TRBV20-1 to TRBJ2-7; the D call may be TRBD1 or TRBD2 (5 bases each). Trimming shortened V by 3 bases and J by 10 bases, and 10 bases separated the two germline ends. The CDR3 spans 10 residues. In germline, CDR1 is DFQATT, CDR2 SNEGSKA (reference sequence). The CDR3 region has the DNA TGCAGTGCTAGGGACCGGGACCAGTACTTC. Its translation: CSARDRDQYF.

The chain combines TRBV11-2 with TRBJ2-3; 8 bases fit TRBD2. Unmatched junction bases numbered 8, after V lost 0 bases and J lost 6 bases. The CDR3 extends over 16 amino acids. Germline V gene lookup returns CDR1 SGHAT and CDR2 FQNNGV. The CDR3 region is CASSLDLGAGGDTQYF. CDR3 sequence (DNA): TGTGCCAGCAGCTTAGATCTAGGTGCGGGGGGTGATACGCAGTATTTT.

The chain links TRBV12-3 or TRBV12-4 to TRBJ1-1; D gene unclear. V was shortened by 1 base and J by 7 bases, with 4 bases between the two germline ends. This CDR3 contains 11 residues. The CDR3 DNA is TGTGCCAGCAGTTTAGGTAATGAAGCTTTCTTT. Protein sequence: CASSLGNEAFF.

V usage is TRBV29-1 and J usage is TRBJ2-2; TRBD1 matches at 11 bases. CDR1 is SQVTM, CDR2 ANQGSEA, per germline. The CDR3 totals 13 residues. J lost 5 bases, V lost 6 bases, and 2 bases had no gene match. The CDR3 region is CSVRDRGTGELFF. Written as DNA, the CDR3 is TGCAGCGTCCGGGACAGGGGGACCGGGGAGCTGTTTTTT.

This clonotype occurred a few times. The chain couples TRBV29-1 to TRBJ2-5; possible D gene TRBD1, 6 bases. The germline V gene encodes CDR1 SQVTM and CDR2 ANQGSEA. This CDR3 spans 15 amino acids. The CDR3 here is CSSREQGPNLIEQYF. For the CDR3, the DNA is TGCAGTTCGAGGGAACAGGGACCAAACCTAATAGAGCAGTACTTC.

The table lists this clonotype with a few counts. DNA for the CDR3: TGTGCCACTGCCCCCGGCTCCTACAATGAGCAGTTCTTC. Translating it yields CATAPGSYNEQFF. The chain is built from TRBV6-5 and TRBJ2-1; D remains ambiguous. This CDR3 is 13 amino acids long. V lost 10 bases to trimming and J lost 0 bases, with 10 bases between them. CDR1 and CDR2 from the germline V gene are MNHEY and SVGAGI.

This chain uses TRBV20-1 with TRBJ2-1, with 9 bases that match TRBD1. Germline V gene sequence: CDR1 DFQATT, CDR2 SNEGSKA (reference sequence). The CDR3 is 14 amino acids. V lost 4 bases, J lost 10 bases, and 11 bases stayed unmatched. CDR3 loop: CSATIGTGPYEQFF. The CDR3 region has the DNA TGCAGTGCTACAATAGGGACAGGGCCTTACGAGCAGTTCTTC.